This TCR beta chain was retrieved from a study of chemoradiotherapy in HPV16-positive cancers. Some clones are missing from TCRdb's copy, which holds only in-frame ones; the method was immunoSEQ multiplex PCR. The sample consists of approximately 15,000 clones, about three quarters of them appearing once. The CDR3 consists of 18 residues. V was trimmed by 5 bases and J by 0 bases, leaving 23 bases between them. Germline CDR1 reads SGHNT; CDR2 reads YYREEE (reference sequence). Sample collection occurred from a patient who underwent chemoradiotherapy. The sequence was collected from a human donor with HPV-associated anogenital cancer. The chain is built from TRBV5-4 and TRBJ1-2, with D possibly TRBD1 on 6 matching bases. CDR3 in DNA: TGTGCCAGCAGACAACAGGGTTCGTTGCCCACCACTAACTATGGCTACACCTTC. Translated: CASRQQGSLPTTNYGYTF.